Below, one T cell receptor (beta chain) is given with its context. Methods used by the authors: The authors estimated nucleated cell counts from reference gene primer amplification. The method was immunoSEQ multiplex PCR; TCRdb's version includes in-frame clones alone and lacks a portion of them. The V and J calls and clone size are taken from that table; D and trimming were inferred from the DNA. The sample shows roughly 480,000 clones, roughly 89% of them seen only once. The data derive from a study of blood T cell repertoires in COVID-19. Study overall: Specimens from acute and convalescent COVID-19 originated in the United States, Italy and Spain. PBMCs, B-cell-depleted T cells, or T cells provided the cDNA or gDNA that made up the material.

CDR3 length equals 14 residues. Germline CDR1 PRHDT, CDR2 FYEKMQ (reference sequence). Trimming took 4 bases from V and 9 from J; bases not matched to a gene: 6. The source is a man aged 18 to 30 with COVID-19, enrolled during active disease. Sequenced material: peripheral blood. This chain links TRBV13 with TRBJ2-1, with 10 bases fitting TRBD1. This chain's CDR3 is CASSSGQGLAEQFF. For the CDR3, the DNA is TGTGCCAGCAGCTCGGGACAGGGGTTGGCTGAGCAGTTCTTC.